This TCR beta chain was identified in a study of Graves' ophthalmopathy and Graves' hyperthyroidism. About the research overall: Upon initial diagnosis and before any treatment, peripheral blood was collected. Study results and limitations: Clonotypes were expanded in thyroid at above 0.001 frequency, and most also appeared in blood.

This clonotype came up many times. Its specificity is unknown. A junction end diverges from the germline sequence, so it may reflect a read error. The germline V gene has CDR1 MDHEN and CDR2 SYDVKM. There are 15 residues in the CDR3. The sequenced template was RNA, covering the TCR beta CDR3 region. HTBI primers were used in a first-round RT-PCR, which preceded a second-round multiplex PCR. One entry per CDR3 protein, called by TCRdb with MiXCR from the multiplex PCR reads. Of some 170,000 distinct CDR3 sequences listed, roughly two fifths were seen once; the top ten hold nearly 9%. Patients with other autoimmune diseases, uncontrolled infections, pregnancy or lactation were excluded. Thyroid ultrasound, orbital computed tomography, TRAb, serum thyroxine and clinical symptoms formed the basis of diagnosis.

The source is a young man with Graves' ophthalmopathy. This sequence joins TRBV28 and TRBJ2-5, with D perhaps TRBD1 or TRBD2 (5 bases each). The sequencing sample was made of peripheral blood. The CDR3 reads CASSFGAASQETRYF. CDR3 nucleotide sequence: TGTGCCAGCAGTTTTGGGGCGGCTAGCCAAGAGACCCGGTACTTC.